This T cell receptor beta chain was identified during a study of blood T cell repertoires in COVID-19. Generated by immunoSEQ multiplex PCR, the TCRdb table keeps only in-frame clones and is missing some. This table holds roughly 220,000 clones, 80% to 90% found once. The CDR3 length is 13 residues. The V gene lost 4 bases and the J gene lost 0 bases, with 5 bases spanning the gap. Germline loops: CDR1 SGHTA, CDR2 FQGTGA. The TCR originated in a woman aged 35 to 49 with acute COVID-19. Sequenced: PBMCs or T cells enriched from blood (not recorded which). This rearrangement joins TRBV7-3 to TRBJ2-3; no reliable D call. The CDR3 protein is CASSSSSTDTQYF. For the CDR3, the DNA is TGTGCCAGCAGCTCCTCTAGCACAGATACGCAGTATTTT.